A single sample is the source of the 17 T cell receptor beta chains below, sequenced in a study of cytomegalovirus exposure and HLA in healthy donors. In the PCR, 60 Vbeta and 13 Jbeta primers were used. TCRdb keeps only in-frame clones here, not all; method: immunoSEQ multiplex PCR. The sample has nearly 65,000 clones, 73% seen once; the top ten hold roughly 5.3%. The specimen sequenced was PBMCs. The receptors here all came from a man aged 45 to 65 in good health and CMV-seronegative.

The chain joins TRBV7-9 to TRBJ1-3; 9 bases map to TRBD1. After removal of 5 bases from V and 2 bases from J, the junction contained 4 bases not matched to a gene. Germline V lookup: CDR1 SEHNR, CDR2 FQNEAQ (reference sequence). CDR3 length: 15 residues. Here the CDR3 reads CASSIGTGTGNTIYF. CDR3 DNA: TGTGCCAGCAGCATCGGGACAGGGACTGGAAACACCATATATTTT.

The CDR3 reads CASSRGGGGAGGELFF. The CDR3 nucleotides are TGCGCCAGCAGCCGTGGTGGCGGGGGGGCCGGCGGGGAGCTGTTTTTT. The chain uses TRBV4-1 and TRBJ2-2, with 9 bases lining up with TRBD2. The CDR3 consists of 16 residues. Losses at the gene ends were 4 bases for V and 7 bases for J; bases not matched to a gene: 10. Per germline, CDR1 MGHRA and CDR2 YSYEKL.

This sequence joins TRBV13 and TRBJ1-6, with TRBD1 matching over 9 bases. V trimming: 1 base; J trimming: 8 bases; junction bases outside the gene matches: 6. The CDR3 contains 16 residues. CDR1 is PRHDT and CDR2 is FYEKMQ in the germline V gene (reference sequence). CDR3 sequence reads: CASSLVTGGADSPLHF. CDR3 coding DNA: TGTGCCAGCAGCTTAGTTACAGGGGGCGCTGATTCACCCCTCCACTTT.

This clone appeared a few times. The chain has TRBV7-8 and TRBJ2-2, with 9 bases lining up with TRBD2. Germline CDR1 is SGHVS and CDR2 is FQNEAQ. The junction had 3 bases not matched to a gene; V was cut back by 1 base and J by 0 bases. This CDR3 region has 17 residues. CDR3 in amino acids: CASSLVPSGTNTGELFF. CDR3 bases: TGTGCCAGCAGCTTAGTCCCTAGCGGGACGAACACCGGGGAGCTGTTTTTT.

The V gene is TRBV7-8, the J gene TRBJ1-5; D might be TRBD1 (5 bases). The CDR3 totals 15 residues. Germline V lookup: CDR1 SGHVS, CDR2 FQNEAQ. The germline V and J ends were trimmed by 3 bases and 4 bases, with 13 bases remaining between them. The CDR3: CASSFSDNINQPQHF. In DNA, the CDR3 is TGTGCCAGCAGCTTTTCGGACAACATTAATCAGCCCCAGCATTTT.

The chain is built from TRBV10-3 and TRBJ2-5, with 7 bases aligning to TRBD2. The DNA end favors TRBJ2-7, so the J call may be wrong. CDR3 size: 15 residues. CDR1 and CDR2 from the germline V gene are ENHRY and SYGVKD. The DNA of the CDR3 is TGTGCCATCAGTGAGTTGGCGGGGGAGCCCTACGAGCAGTACTTC. It encodes CAISELAGEPYEQYF.

This clone was found a few times. The chain carries TRBV25-1 and TRBJ1-5, with D maybe TRBD1 (5 bases). V dropped 6 bases and J dropped 1 base, with 10 bases sitting between them. CDR1 and CDR2 from the germline V gene are MGHDK and SYGVNS. The CDR3 contains 14 residues. As DNA, the CDR3 is TGTGCCAGCAGCCCTGGGGGGAGCAATCAGCCCCAGCATTTT. Residues: CASSPGGSNQPQHF.

This clone was detected only a few times. J is TRBJ2-3 and V is TRBV5-1; TRBD1 aligns across 7 bases. V dropped 0 bases and J dropped 4; count of bases not matched to a gene: 8. The CDR3 length is 16 residues. Germline CDR1 is SGHRS and CDR2 is YFSETQ. The CDR3 coding sequence is TGCGCCAGCAGCTTGGCCGGGACAGTTAACGCAGATACGCAGTATTTT. Protein sequence: CASSLAGTVNADTQYF.

The chain combines TRBV19 with TRBJ1-2; TRBD1 is a possible D gene (5 bases). CDR1 is LNHDA and CDR2 is SQIVND in the germline V gene (reference sequence). There are 14 residues in the CDR3. Trimming pared 3 bases from V and 2 bases from J, leaving 10 bases between. The CDR3: CASSISTGNYGYTF. The CDR3 DNA reads TGTGCCAGTAGTATCAGTACAGGAAACTATGGCTACACCTTC.

This chain joins TRBV30 and TRBJ2-7; D is unclear. The V gene's germline CDR1 is GTSNPN and CDR2 SVGIG (reference sequence). V lost 3 bases to trimming and J lost 0 bases, with 15 bases between them. The CDR3 is made up of 15 amino acids. In DNA form, the CDR3 reads TGTGCCTGGAGCGAGGTAGGTAGGAGCTCCTACGAGCAGTACTTC. It codes for CAWSEVGRSSYEQYF.

V gene TRBV20-1 combines with J gene TRBJ2-5; D ambiguous. Germline CDR1 reads DFQATT; CDR2 reads SNEGSKA (reference sequence). The germline V and J ends were trimmed by 6 bases and 5 bases, with 10 bases remaining between them. The CDR3 has 11 amino acids. The CDR3: CSAIASETQYF. The CDR3 bases are TGCAGTGCCATAGCCTCGGAGACCCAGTACTTC.

The V gene is TRBV5-1, the J gene TRBJ2-7; 9 bases align to TRBD1. J lost 7 bases, V lost 1 base, and 9 bases had no gene match. CDR1 SGHRS and CDR2 YFSETQ come from the germline V gene. CDR3 length equals 15 residues. Here the CDR3 DNA reads TGCGCCAGCAGCTTGTTGGGACAGGGTGGGAGAGAGCAGTACTTC. It codes for CASSLLGQGGREQYF.

This clone was observed a handful of times. V gene TRBV6-5 combines with J gene TRBJ1-1; the D gene is possibly TRBD1 (6 bases). V shed 4 bases and J shed 10 bases, with 10 bases lying between them. CDR3 size: 11 residues. CDR1 and CDR2 from the germline V gene are MNHEY and SVGAGI. As DNA, the CDR3 is TGTGCCAGCAGTTGGCAGGGGCGAGCTTTCTTT. Its translation: CASSWQGRAFF.

The CDR3 nucleotides are TGTGCCAGCAGCGTAGCCCTGGGCGACGAGCAGTACTTC. Translated: CASSVALGDEQYF. The genes are TRBV9 and TRBJ2-7; no clear D. V was pared by 0 bases and J by 5 bases, with 9 bases between. The V gene's germline CDR1 is SGDLS and CDR2 YYNGEE. The CDR3 covers 13 residues.

This chain connects TRBV19 to TRBJ1-2; D unclear. The CDR3 runs to 14 residues. In germline, CDR1 is LNHDA, CDR2 SQIVND (reference sequence). V lost 9 bases and J 1 base, leaving 15 bases between the germline ends. The CDR3: CASHRGTSNYGYTF. CDR3 in DNA: TGTGCCAGCCATCGAGGAACCAGTAACTATGGCTACACCTTC.

A single count supports this clone. The V call is TRBV30, the J call TRBJ1-3; a possible D gene is TRBD1 (6 bases). Trimming took off 1 base at V and 1 base at J, with 11 bases between the two ends. Germline V gives CDR1 GTSNPN, CDR2 SVGIG (reference sequence). The CDR3 contains 15 residues. The CDR3 DNA is TGTGCCTGGAGTGGACAAGGGGGTTCTGGAAACACCATATATTTT. As protein: CAWSGQGGSGNTIYF.

V usage is TRBV27 and J usage is TRBJ2-7, with a possible D match to TRBD1 (5 bases). V shed 3 bases and J shed 1 base, with 7 bases lying between them. CDR1 and CDR2 from the germline V gene are MNHEY and SMNVEV (reference sequence). The CDR3 spans 13 residues. CDR3 DNA: TGTGCCAGCAGTTTCGACAGATCCTACGAGCAGTACTTC. This sequence encodes CASSFDRSYEQYF.